The 10 T cell receptor beta chains given below trace back to one sample, sequenced in a study of cytomegalovirus exposure and HLA in healthy donors. The primer mix had 60 Vbeta and 13 Jbeta primers. Libraries were prepared by immunoSEQ multiplex PCR; TCRdb keeps only in-frame clonotypes and omits some of them. The sample features about 110,000 clones, with 3.5% to 4.5% in its top ten. Sequenced material: PBMCs. These receptors originate from a man aged 25-45 years in good health and CMV-seronegative.

This sequence joins TRBV6-5 and TRBJ1-2; 8 bases match TRBD1. After removal of 9 bases from V and 0 bases from J, the junction contained 9 bases not matched to a gene. The CDR3 loop spans 15 amino acids. Germline CDR1 is MNHEY and CDR2 is SVGAGI. The CDR3 loop reads CASTRTGRTNYGYTF. The CDR3 nucleotides read TGTGCCAGTACGCGGACAGGGCGAACTAACTATGGCTACACCTTC.

The genes are TRBV2 and TRBJ1-5; no clear D gene. Trimming took 7 bases from V and 3 from J, leaving 10 bases between them. From germline, CDR1 is SNHLY and CDR2 FYNNEI. The length of the CDR3 is 13 residues. This CDR3 is CASTGSINQPQHF. The CDR3 DNA follows: TGTGCCAGCACCGGGAGCATCAATCAGCCCCAGCATTTT.

The J gene is TRBJ2-5, the V gene TRBV7-9; a weak D match, TRBD1 (6 bases). Germline values: CDR1 SEHNR, CDR2 FQNEAQ (reference sequence). This CDR3 region has 15 residues. The V and J ends lost 1 base and 5 bases respectively, with 14 bases between them. For the CDR3, the DNA is TGTGCCAGCAGCTTAGTTATGGGGGCACGGGAGACCCAGTACTTC. Translation: CASSLVMGARETQYF.

V is TRBV4-2 and J is TRBJ2-3; 7 bases fit TRBD2. The CDR3 consists of 18 residues. V lost 0 bases to trimming and J lost 2 bases; unmatched junction nucleotides: 11. Per the germline V gene, CDR1 is LGHNA and CDR2 is YNFKEQ. CDR3 coding DNA: TGTGCCAGCAGCCAAGAAGGGTTGGGGGGGGTAAACACAGATACGCAGTATTTT. Encoded protein: CASSQEGLGGVNTDTQYF.

The chain is built from TRBV6-6 and TRBJ1-2, with TRBD1 identical over 7 bases. CDR3 length: 13 residues. Germline V gene lookup returns CDR1 MNHNY and CDR2 SVGAGI (reference sequence). V lost 6 bases, J lost 5 bases, and 6 bases stayed unmatched. As DNA, the CDR3 is TGTGCCAGCAGCCCAGACAGGGATTATGGCTACACCTTC. Residues: CASSPDRDYGYTF.

The rearrangement links TRBV7-6 to TRBJ2-7, with a weak D call TRBD1 (5 bases). Per the germline V gene, CDR1 is SGHVS and CDR2 is FNYEAQ. Trimming removed 2 bases from V and 6 bases from J, with 20 bases in between. The length of the CDR3 is 16 residues. The CDR3 sequence: CASSLLPPATVGEQYF. The CDR3 coding sequence is TGTGCCAGCAGCTTACTCCCGCCGGCGACAGTAGGCGAGCAGTACTTC.

The chain recombines TRBV27 with TRBJ1-1; 9 nucleotides align to TRBD1. Per the germline V gene, CDR1 is MNHEY and CDR2 is SMNVEV (reference sequence). The CDR3 length is 17 residues. Trimming removed 0 bases from V and 0 bases from J; junction bases left unmatched: 5. CDR3 nucleotide sequence: TGTGCCAGCAGTTTATCGAGGGGACAGGGAATGAACACTGAAGCTTTCTTT. Translating gives CASSLSRGQGMNTEAFF.

Here the CDR3 DNA reads TGTGCCAGCAGTTACTCGATACAGGGGTTTACTGAAGCTTTCTTT. The encoded protein is CASSYSIQGFTEAFF. The V gene is TRBV6-6, the J gene TRBJ1-1; 7 bases are a match to TRBD1. Losses at the gene ends were 0 bases for V and 5 bases for J; bases not matched to a gene: 6. The CDR3 is 15 amino acids. The germline gives CDR1 MNHNY, CDR2 SVGAGI (reference sequence).

The chain carries TRBV11-3 and TRBJ2-3; TRBD2 matches 12 bases. J was trimmed by 0 bases and V by 6 bases; bases with no gene match: 4. Germline V gene sequence: CDR1 SGHNT, CDR2 YENEEA. The CDR3 is made up of 16 amino acids. The CDR3 coding sequence is TGTGCCAGCAGTTGGGGACTAGCGGGTAGCACAGATACGCAGTATTTT. Translated, it gives CASSWGLAGSTDTQYF.

V is TRBV28 and J is TRBJ2-3; 8 bases map to TRBD2. Germline CDR1 and CDR2: MDHEN and SYDVKM. The CDR3 consists of 14 residues. Losses at the gene ends were 6 bases for V and 4 bases for J; bases not matched to a gene: 6. This CDR3 is CASSWGGGPDTQYF. As DNA, the CDR3 is TGTGCCAGCAGCTGGGGCGGGGGGCCAGATACGCAGTATTTT.